The T cell receptor beta chain under discussion was sequenced for a study of a mutant IDH1 vaccine in newly diagnosed glioma. Study at large: Therapy received beforehand was radiotherapy, temozolomide, or both, with most patients given both.

Sequenced by immunoSEQ multiplex PCR; TCRdb stores in-frame clones only, minus some. The sample has 30,000 or so clones, over 75% seen once. Noted time point: baseline, week 1 (first vaccination visit). Stated treatment: pre-vaccination baseline after standard-of-care therapy. V was cut by 5 bases and J by 2 bases, with 30 bases left in between. Germline assignment: CDR1 MNHEY and CDR2 SMNVEV (reference sequence). The CDR3 totals 20 residues. This sequence joins TRBV27 and TRBJ1-2; D might be TRBD1 (6 bases). The specimen was PBMCs, collected from a glioma patient treated with radiotherapy, temozolomide or both. The TCR was taken from a man between 25 and 39 years old with glioma. CDR3 coding DNA: TGTGCCAGCAGTGGGACGCAGGAAGGAGGAGCCCTGGGGGCGAACTATGGCTACACCTTC. Its translation: CASSGTQEGGALGANYGYTF.